This TCR beta chain was identified in a study of Graves' ophthalmopathy and Graves' hyperthyroidism. Looking at the study overall: Stable hyperthyroidism meant no progression to ophthalmopathy within 18 months of follow-up.

Beta-chain TCR CDR3 regions were amplified from RNA transcripts. In the first round, RT-PCR was carried out with HTBI primers, and a multiplex PCR formed the second round. TCRdb passed the multiplex PCR reads through MiXCR, listing each CDR3 protein once. The sample contains about 550,000 distinct CDR3 sequences, under 45% of which appear only once. Points on this clonotype: Its specificity is unknown.

Findings and limits, study-wide: Blood was where most expanded thyroid clonotypes above 0.001 frequency also turned up. Stable hyperthyroidism and ophthalmopathy were told apart by a 13-signature model, which achieved about 88% sensitivity and over 65% specificity.

There are 18 residues in the CDR3. Germline-derived CDR1 and CDR2 are LNHNV and YYDKDF (reference sequence). Trimming removed 0 bases from V and 9 bases from J; junction bases left unmatched: 18. Patients newly diagnosed with hyperthyroidism, under 2 months' duration, were aged 18 to 65, the study reports. Sequenced: peripheral blood or thyroid tissue (not recorded which). The rearrangement joins TRBV15 to TRBJ2-7, with 9 positions matching TRBD2. The source is an adult man with Graves' hyperthyroidism. The CDR3 is CATSRDYPAGGVTDTQYF. For the CDR3, the DNA is TGTGCCACCAGCAGAGATTATCCGGCGGGGGGGGTAACAGATACGCAGTACTTC.